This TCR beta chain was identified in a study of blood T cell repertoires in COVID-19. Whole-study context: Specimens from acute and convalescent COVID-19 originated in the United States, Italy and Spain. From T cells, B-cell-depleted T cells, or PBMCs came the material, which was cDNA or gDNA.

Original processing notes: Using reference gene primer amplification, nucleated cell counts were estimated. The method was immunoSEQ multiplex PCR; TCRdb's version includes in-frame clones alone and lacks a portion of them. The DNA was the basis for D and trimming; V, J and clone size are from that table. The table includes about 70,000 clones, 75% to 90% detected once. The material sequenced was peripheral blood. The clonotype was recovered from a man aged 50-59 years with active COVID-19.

This CDR3 reads CSAPEGGELFF. The CDR3, as DNA: TGCAGTGCTCCTGAGGGCGGGGAGCTGTTTTTT. V usage is TRBV20-1 and J usage is TRBJ2-2, with D tentatively TRBD2 (5 bases). The germline gives CDR1 DFQATT, CDR2 SNEGSKA (reference sequence). This CDR3 is 11 amino acids long. The ends were cut back, 5 bases at V and 7 bases at J, with 8 bases in the middle.